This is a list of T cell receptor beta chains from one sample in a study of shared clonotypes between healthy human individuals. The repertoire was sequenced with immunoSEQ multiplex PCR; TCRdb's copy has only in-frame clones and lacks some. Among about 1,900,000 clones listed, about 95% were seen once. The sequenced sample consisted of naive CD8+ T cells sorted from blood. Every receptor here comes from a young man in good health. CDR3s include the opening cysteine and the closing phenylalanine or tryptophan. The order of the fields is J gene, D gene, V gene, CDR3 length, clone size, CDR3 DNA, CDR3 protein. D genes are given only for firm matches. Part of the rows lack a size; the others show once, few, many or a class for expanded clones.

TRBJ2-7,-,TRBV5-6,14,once,TGTGCCAGCAGCTTGTTAGCAGCCACCTACGAGCAGTACTTC,CASSLLAATYEQYF
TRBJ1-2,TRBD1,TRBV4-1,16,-,TGCGCCAGCAGCCAGACCTCGACAGGGCGCCCCAATGGCTACACCTTC,CASSQTSTGRPNGYTF
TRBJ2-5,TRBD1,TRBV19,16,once,TGTGCCAGTAGTATAGTGCCAGGGGGTCTTGGCGAGACCCAGTACTTC,CASSIVPGGLGETQYF
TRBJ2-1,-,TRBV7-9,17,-,TGTGCCAGCAGCTCACTCGGATTCGGGAGCTCCTACAATGAGCAGTTCTTC,CASSSLGFGSSYNEQFF
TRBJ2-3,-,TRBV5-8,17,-,TGTGCCAGCAGCTTGGAATGGATGGGATCGGGCACAGATACGCAGTATTTT,CASSLEWMGSGTDTQYF
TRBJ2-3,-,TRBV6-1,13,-,TGTGCCAGCGAAAACCAATACACAGATACGCAGTATTTT,CASENQYTDTQYF
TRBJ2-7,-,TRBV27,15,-,TGTGCCAGCAGTTATGTGGCAGGAACCTCCTACGAGCAGTACTTC,CASSYVAGTSYEQYF
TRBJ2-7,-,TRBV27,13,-,TGTGCCAGCAGTTTAACCAATTCCTACGAGCAGTACTTC,CASSLTNSYEQYF
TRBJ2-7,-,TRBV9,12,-,TGTGCCAGCAGCCCTCCTCGTGGCGAGCAGTACTTC,CASSPPRGEQYF
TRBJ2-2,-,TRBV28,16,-,TGTGCCAGCCGGGGGCTGGACAGCGCGAACACCGGGGAGCTGTTTTTT,CASRGLDSANTGELFF
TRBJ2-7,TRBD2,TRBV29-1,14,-,TGCAGCGTTGAAGACGGGGGGATCTCCTACGAGCAGTACTTC,CSVEDGGISYEQYF
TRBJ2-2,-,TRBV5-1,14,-,TGCGCCAGCAGCTTTTGGGCAGAAAGAGGGGAGCTGTTTTTT,CASSFWAERGELFF
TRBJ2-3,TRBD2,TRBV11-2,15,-,TGTGCCAGCAACTACGGGAGCGGGAGCCAAGATACGCAGTATTTT,CASNYGSGSQDTQYF
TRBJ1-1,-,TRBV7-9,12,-,TGTGCCAGCAGCTTAGCAGGGACGGAAGCTTTCTTT,CASSLAGTEAFF
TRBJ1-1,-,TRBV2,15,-,TGTGCCAGCAGTGATTATTCGGGAGGGTTCGGCTACTGGTGTTTT,CASSDYSGGFGYWCF
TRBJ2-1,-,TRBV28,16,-,TGTGCCATCGGTAAACGGGGGGCCGTGAATGGCGATGAGCAGTTCTTC,CAIGKRGAVNGDEQFF
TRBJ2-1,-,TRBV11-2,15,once,TGTGCCAGCAGCTACACAGTTGGCTCCTACAATGAGCAGTTCTTC,CASSYTVGSYNEQFF
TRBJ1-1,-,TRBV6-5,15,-,TGTGCCAGCAGTTACTCGAGTTTAGGGCTATCTGAAGCTTTCTTT,CASSYSSLGLSEAFF
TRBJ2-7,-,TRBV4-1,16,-,TGCGCCAGCAGCCAAGAGTCCCAGGGCGTCTTGTACGAGCAGTACTTC,CASSQESQGVLYEQYF
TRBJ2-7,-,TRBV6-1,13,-,TGTGCCAGCCAGGACAGTTCCCCCTACGAGCAGTACTTC,CASQDSSPYEQYF
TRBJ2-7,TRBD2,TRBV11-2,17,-,TGTGCCAGCAGCTTAGCTACTAGCGGGAGGGTCGGCTACGAGCAGTACTTC,CASSLATSGRVGYEQYF
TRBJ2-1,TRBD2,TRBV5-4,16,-,TGTGCCAGCAGCCCATCCGGGACTAGCGGGGGCAATGAGCAGTTCTTC,CASSPSGTSGGNEQFF
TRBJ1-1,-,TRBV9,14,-,TGTGCCAGCAGCGTAGCTTCCCGGAACACTGAAGCTTTCTTT,CASSVASRNTEAFF
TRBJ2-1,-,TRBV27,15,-,TGTGCCAGCAGTTTATGGGGAGGCCCTGAAAGTGAGCAGTTCTTC,CASSLWGGPESEQFF
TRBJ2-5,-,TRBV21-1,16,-,TGTGCCAGCAGCCCCCAGACAGTAAAAGGGATAGAGACCCAGTACTTC,CASSPQTVKGIETQYF
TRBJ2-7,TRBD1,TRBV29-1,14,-,TGCAGCGTTGAAGTCGCAGGGGGAATCTACGAGCAGTACTTC,CSVEVAGGIYEQYF
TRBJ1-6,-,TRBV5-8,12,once,TGTGCCACCCCTGGTCGGAATTCACCCCTCCACTTT,CATPGRNSPLHF
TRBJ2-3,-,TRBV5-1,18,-,TGCGCCAGCAGCTTGTCTCATGGCCGGGAACGACATGGGGGTACGCAGTATTTT,CASSLSHGRERHGGTQYF
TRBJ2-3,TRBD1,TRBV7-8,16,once,TGTGCCAGCAGCCCCCGACAGGGATGGAGCACAGATACGCAGTATTTT,CASSPRQGWSTDTQYF
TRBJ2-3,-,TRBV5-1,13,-,TGCGCCAGCAGCTTGGGGGTTTGGGATACGCAGTATTTT,CASSLGVWDTQYF
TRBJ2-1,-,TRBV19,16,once,TGTGCCAGTAGTATAGAGGGGGGGCCATCCTACAATGAGCAGTTCTTC,CASSIEGGPSYNEQFF
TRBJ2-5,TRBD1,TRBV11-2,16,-,TGTGCCAGCAGCCCTAGCGAGGGACAGGGCCGGGAGACCCAGTACTTC,CASSPSEGQGRETQYF
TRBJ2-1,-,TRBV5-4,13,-,TGTGCCAGCACCTTAGTTGGTTCGGATGAGCAGTTCTTC,CASTLVGSDEQFF
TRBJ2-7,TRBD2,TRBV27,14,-,TGTGCCAGCAGTTTGGGAGGGATCACCTACGAGCAGTACTTC,CASSLGGITYEQYF
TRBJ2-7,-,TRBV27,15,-,TGTGCCAGCAGTACATCACGGACAGCCTCCTACGAGCAGTACTTC,CASSTSRTASYEQYF
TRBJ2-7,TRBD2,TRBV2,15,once,TGTGCCAGCAGTGCCCTGCGGGAGGGGTCCTACGAGCAGTACTTC,CASSALREGSYEQYF
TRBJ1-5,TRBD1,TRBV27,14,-,TGTGCCAGCAGCGACCGGGACAGTAATCAGCCCCAGCATTTT,CASSDRDSNQPQHF
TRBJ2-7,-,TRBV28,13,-,TGTGCCAGCAGTTCACAGAGGTCCTACGAGCAGTACTTC,CASSSQRSYEQYF
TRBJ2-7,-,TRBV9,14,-,TGTGCCAGCAGCGTAGGGACTAACATCTACGAGCAGTACTTC,CASSVGTNIYEQYF
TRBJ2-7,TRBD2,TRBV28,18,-,TGTGCCAGCAGTTTACCCCCTAAGACTAGCGGGGTTACCTACGAGCAGTACTTC,CASSLPPKTSGVTYEQYF
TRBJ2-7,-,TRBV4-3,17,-,TGCGCCAGCAGCCAAGAATGGCGGGACTGGCCGTCCTACGAGCAGTACTTC,CASSQEWRDWPSYEQYF
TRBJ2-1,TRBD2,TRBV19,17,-,TGTGCCAGTAGTACTTGGACTAGCGGGAGGGCCTACAATGAGCAGTTCTTC,CASSTWTSGRAYNEQFF
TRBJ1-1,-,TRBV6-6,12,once,TGTGCCAGCAGCCCGATCCGTACTGAAGCTTTCTTT,CASSPIRTEAFF
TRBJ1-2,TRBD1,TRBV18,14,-,TGTGCCAGCTCACCCGGGACAGGGATTTATGGCTACACCTTC,CASSPGTGIYGYTF
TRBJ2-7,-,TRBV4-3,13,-,TGCGCCAGCAGCCAAGATCTACCCGACGAGCAGTACTTC,CASSQDLPDEQYF
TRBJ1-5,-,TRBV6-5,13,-,TGTGCCAGCAGTTACTCCAGTGGTCAGCCCCAGCATTTT,CASSYSSGQPQHF
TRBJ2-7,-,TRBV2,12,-,TGTGCCAGCAGTGGGGGGAACTCCGAGCAGTACTTC,CASSGGNSEQYF
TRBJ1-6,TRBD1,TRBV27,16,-,TGTGCCAGCAGTTCATCCCAGGGGGATTATAATTCACCCCTCCACTTT,CASSSSQGDYNSPLHF
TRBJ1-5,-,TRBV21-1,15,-,TGTGCCAGCAGCAAAGGTTTATGGGGCAGTCAGCCCCAGCATTTT,CASSKGLWGSQPQHF
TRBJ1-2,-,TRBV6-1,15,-,TGTGCCAGCAGTGAAGAGGAAGCTGTGGACTATGGCTACACCTTC,CASSEEEAVDYGYTF
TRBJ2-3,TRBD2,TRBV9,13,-,TGTGCCAGCAGCCATTCTAGCGGTGATACGCAGTATTTT,CASSHSSGDTQYF
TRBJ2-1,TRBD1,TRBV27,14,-,TGTGCCAGCAGTTTTGACAGGGGTTTTAATGAGCAGTTCTTC,CASSFDRGFNEQFF
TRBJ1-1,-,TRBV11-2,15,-,TGTGCCAGCAGCTTTTCCTCTCAGGGGAACACTGAAGCTTTCTTT,CASSFSSQGNTEAFF
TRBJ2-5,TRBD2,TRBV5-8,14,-,TGTGCCAGCAGCTTGGACCGGGAGGAAGAGACCCAGTACTTC,CASSLDREEETQYF
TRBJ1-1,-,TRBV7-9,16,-,TGTGCCAGCAGCTTAGCCCGGGGCGACCCTAACACTGAAGCTTTCTTT,CASSLARGDPNTEAFF